This is a list of T cell receptor beta chains from one sample in a study of tumor-infiltrating lymphocytes in primary liver carcinoma. TCRdb passed the multiplex PCR reads through MiXCR, listing each CDR3 protein once. The sample lists about 75,000 distinct CDR3 sequences; approximately 70% were seen once. Material for sequencing was tumor-adjacent normal liver tissue. Receptors were obtained from a man in his forties or fifties with primary liver carcinoma and hepatitis B virus infection. CDR3s include the opening cysteine and the closing phenylalanine or tryptophan. D genes are given only for firm matches. Rows may omit the clone size; those that give it use once, few, many or a size class.

clone size	CDR3 length	D gene	V gene	J gene	CDR3 DNA	CDR3 protein
NA	11	TRBD1	TRBV10-2	TRBJ2-7	TGCGGCACCGGACAGGTCGACGAGCAATACTTC	CGTGQVDEQYF
NA	15	TRBD1	TRBV29-1	TRBJ1-2	TGCAGCGTGGTCCCCCGCCTACAGGGGGCTTTCGACTACACCTTC	CSVVPRLQGAFDYTF
NA	14	NA	TRBV11-2	TRBJ2-7	TGTACCAGCAGCTTAACCGACGGAGTCTACGAGCAGTACTTC	CTSSLTDGVYEQYF
NA	15	NA	TRBV28	TRBJ2-3	TGTGCCAGCAGTTCCCTGGGACTGTACACAGATACGCAGTATTTT	CASSSLGLYTDTQYF
NA	14	NA	TRBV30	TRBJ1-6	TGTGCCTGGACTGAGGAATCGGATAATTCACCCCTCCACTTT	CAWTEESDNSPLHF
NA	15	NA	TRBV5-5	TRBJ2-3	TGTGCCAGCAACTCGGCCGATCTAGTAGGGGATACGCAGTATTTT	CASNSADLVGDTQYF
many	13	NA	TRBV6-1	TRBJ1-2	TGTGCCAGCAACTACCTAGGGGACTATGGCTACACCTTC	CASNYLGDYGYTF
many	12	TRBD1	TRBV29-1	TRBJ2-1	TGCAGCGCTAGACAGGGTGGGAATGAGCAGTTCTTC	CSARQGGNEQFF
NA	14	NA	TRBV10-2	TRBJ2-2	TGCGCCAACAGTGACTGGGGGTGCACCGGGGAGCTGTTTTTT	CANSDWGCTGELFF
NA	15	TRBD1	TRBV4-3	TRBJ2-7	TGCGCCAGCAACCAAGATACGGGGACAGCAGACGCGGAATACTTC	CASNQDTGTADAEYF
few	16	TRBD2	TRBV7-6	TRBJ2-2	TGTGCCAGCAGCCCCCTAGCGGGAGATCGCACCGGGGAGCTGTTTTTT	CASSPLAGDRTGELFF
NA	13	TRBD1	TRBV6-6	TRBJ2-7	TGTGCCAGCAGTCGTTCGGACAGGGTCGAGCAGTACTTC	CASSRSDRVEQYF
NA	16	NA	TRBV7-9	TRBJ2-1	TGTGCCAGCAGCTCTGCTACCCGAACACCCAACAATGAGCAGTTCTTC	CASSSATRTPNNEQFF
NA	13	NA	TRBV6-1	TRBJ1-1	TGTGCCATCAGTACACAGGGTAGGACTGAAGCTTTCTTT	CAISTQGRTEAFF
NA	14	NA	TRBV11-2	TRBJ2-3	TGTGCCAGCTGGGTGAAGGGTGAGGGAGATAGGCAGTATTTT	CASWVKGEGDRQYF
few	15	NA	TRBV5-4	TRBJ1-1	TGTGCCAGCAGCTTGGGGGGGGGGGTAAGCACTGAAGCTTTCTTT	CASSLGGGVSTEAFF